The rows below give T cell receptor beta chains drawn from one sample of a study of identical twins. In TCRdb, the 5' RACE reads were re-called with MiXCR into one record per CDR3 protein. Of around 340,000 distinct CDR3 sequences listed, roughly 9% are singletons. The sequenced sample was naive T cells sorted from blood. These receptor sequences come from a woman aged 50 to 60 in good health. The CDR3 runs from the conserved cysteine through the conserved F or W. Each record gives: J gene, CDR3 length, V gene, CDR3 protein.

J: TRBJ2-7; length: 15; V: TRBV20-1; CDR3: CSALGGGEGTYEQYF
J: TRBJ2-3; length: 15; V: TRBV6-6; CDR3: CASSYVAGGTDTQYF
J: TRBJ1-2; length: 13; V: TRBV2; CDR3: CASGQGGYGGYTF
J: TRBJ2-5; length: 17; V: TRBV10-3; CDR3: CAISRRASKETKETQYF
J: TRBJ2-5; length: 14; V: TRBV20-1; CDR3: CSARIGSSAETQYF
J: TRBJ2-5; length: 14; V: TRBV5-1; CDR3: CASSRTLLQETQYF
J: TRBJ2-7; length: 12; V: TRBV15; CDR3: CATSSGPYEQYF
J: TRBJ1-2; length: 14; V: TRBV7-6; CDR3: CASSPHDTNYGYTF
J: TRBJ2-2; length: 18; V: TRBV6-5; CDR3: CASSYTLGLAGGTGELFF
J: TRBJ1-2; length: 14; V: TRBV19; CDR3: CASSIETGHLGYTF
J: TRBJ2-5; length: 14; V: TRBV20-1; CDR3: CSARPGPLKETQYF
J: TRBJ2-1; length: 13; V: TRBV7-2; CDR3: CAGRDRGLGEQFF
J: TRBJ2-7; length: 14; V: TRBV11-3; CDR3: CASSLDYSEDEQYF
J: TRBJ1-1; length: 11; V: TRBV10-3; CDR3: CAISGQGRAFF
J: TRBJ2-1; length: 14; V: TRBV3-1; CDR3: CASSPLVGYNEQFF
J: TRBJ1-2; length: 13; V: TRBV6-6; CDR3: CASSGQGNYGYTF
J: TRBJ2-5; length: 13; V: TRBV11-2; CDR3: CASSFGPGETQYF
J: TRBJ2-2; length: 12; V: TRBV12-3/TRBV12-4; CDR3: CASSLSPGELFF
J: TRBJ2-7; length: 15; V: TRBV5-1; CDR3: CASRPRGTSGMEQYF
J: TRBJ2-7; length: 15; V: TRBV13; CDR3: CASSSTATDFYEQYF
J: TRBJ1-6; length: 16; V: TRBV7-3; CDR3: CASSLSGQTPNSPLHF
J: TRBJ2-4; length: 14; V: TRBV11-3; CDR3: CASSLLGGRDIQYF